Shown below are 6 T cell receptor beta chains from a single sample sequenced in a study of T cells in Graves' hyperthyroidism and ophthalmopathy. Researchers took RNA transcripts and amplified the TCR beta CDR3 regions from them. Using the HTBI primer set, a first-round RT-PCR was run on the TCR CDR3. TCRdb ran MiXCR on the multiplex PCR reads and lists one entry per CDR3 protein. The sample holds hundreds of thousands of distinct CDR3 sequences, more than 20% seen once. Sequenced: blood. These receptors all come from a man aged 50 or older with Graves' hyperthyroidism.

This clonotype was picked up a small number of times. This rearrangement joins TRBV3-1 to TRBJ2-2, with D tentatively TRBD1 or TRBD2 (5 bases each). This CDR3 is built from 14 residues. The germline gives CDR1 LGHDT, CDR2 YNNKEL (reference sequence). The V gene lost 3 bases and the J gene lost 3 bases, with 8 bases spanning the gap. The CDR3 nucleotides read TGTGCCAGCAGCCAGCTGGGGGACACCGGGGAGCTGTTTTTT. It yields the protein CASSQLGDTGELFF. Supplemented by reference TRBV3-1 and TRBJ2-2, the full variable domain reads DTAVSQTPKYLVTQMGNDKSIKCEQNLGHDTMYWYKQDSKKFLKIMFSYNNKELIINETVPNRFSPKSPDKAHLNLHINSLELGDSAVYFCASSQLGDTGELFFGEGSRLTVL.

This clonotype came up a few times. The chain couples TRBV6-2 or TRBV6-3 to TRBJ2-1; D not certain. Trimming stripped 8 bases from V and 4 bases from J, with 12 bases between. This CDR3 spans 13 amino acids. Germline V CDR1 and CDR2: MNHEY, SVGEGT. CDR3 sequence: CASSQQRYNEQFF. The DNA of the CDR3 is TGTGCCAGCTCCCAGCAGAGATACAATGAGCAGTTCTTC.

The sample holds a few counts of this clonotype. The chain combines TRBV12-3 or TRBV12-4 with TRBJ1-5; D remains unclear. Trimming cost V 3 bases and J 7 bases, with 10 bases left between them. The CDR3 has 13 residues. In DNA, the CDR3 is TGTGCCAGCAGTTTCCGAGCGGGGCAGCCCCAGCATTTT. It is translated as CASSFRAGQPQHF.

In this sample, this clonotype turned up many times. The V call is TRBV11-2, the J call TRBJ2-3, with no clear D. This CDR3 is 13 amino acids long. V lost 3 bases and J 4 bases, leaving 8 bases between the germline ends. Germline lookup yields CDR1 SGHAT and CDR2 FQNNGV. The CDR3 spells CASSFNSPDTQYF. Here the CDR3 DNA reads TGTGCCAGCAGCTTTAATAGCCCAGATACGCAGTATTTT.

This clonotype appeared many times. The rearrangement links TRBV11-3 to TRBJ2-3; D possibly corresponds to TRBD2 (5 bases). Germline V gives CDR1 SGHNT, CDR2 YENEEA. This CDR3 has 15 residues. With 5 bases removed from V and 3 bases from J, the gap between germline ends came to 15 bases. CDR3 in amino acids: CASSPWGERTDTQYF. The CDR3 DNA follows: TGTGCCAGCAGCCCTTGGGGAGAGAGGACAGATACGCAGTATTTT.

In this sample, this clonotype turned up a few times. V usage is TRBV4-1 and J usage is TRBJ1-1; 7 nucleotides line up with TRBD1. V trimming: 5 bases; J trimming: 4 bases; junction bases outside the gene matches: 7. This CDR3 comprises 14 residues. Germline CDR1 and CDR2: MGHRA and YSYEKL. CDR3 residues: CASSELYRGTEAFF. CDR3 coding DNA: TGCGCCAGCAGCGAACTCTACAGGGGCACTGAAGCTTTCTTT.